The source of this TCR beta chain is a study of shared clonotypes between healthy human individuals. Method: immunoSEQ multiplex PCR; TCRdb's copy keeps in-frame clones and lacks some. The sample has some 1.5 million clones, approximately 98% seen once. Trimming cost V 5 bases and J 7 bases; bases outside gene matches: 11. Germline V gene sequence: CDR1 SGHTA, CDR2 FQGNSA. This CDR3 has 16 amino acids. Input material: naive CD4+ T cells sorted from blood. Subset reported: CD45RA+ positively selected. The chain couples TRBV7-2 to TRBJ2-5; 12 nucleotides agree with TRBD2. The sequence came from a man younger than 45 in good health. The CDR3 loop reads CASSGRLAGVPGTQYF. In DNA form, the CDR3 reads TGTGCCAGCAGCGGCAGACTAGCGGGAGTTCCTGGGACCCAGTACTTC. The full variable domain, completed using reference TRBV7-2 and TRBJ2-5, is GAGVSQSPSNKVTEKGKDVELRCDPISGHTALYWYRQSLGQGLEFLIYFQGNSAPDKSGLPSDRFSAERTGGSVSTLTIQRTQQEDSAVYLCASSGRLAGVPGTQYFGPGTRLLVL.